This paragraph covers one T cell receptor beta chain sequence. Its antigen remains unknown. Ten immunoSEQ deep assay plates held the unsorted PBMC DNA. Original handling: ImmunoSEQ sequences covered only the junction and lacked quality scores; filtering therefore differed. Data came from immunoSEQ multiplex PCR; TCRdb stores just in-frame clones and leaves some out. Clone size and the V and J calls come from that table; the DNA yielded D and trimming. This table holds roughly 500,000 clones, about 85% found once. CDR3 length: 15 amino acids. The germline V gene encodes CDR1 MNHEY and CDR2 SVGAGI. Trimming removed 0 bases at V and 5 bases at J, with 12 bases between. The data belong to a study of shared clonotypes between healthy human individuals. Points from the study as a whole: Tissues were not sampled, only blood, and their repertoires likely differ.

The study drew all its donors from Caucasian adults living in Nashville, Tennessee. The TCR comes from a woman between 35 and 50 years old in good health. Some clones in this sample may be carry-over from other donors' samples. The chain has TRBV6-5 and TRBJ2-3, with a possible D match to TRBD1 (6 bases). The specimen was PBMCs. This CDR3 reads CASSYSTGSGDTQYF. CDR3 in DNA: TGTGCCAGCAGTTACTCGACAGGCAGCGGAGATACGCAGTATTTT.